This section outlines one T cell receptor (beta chain) sequence together with its context. Generated by immunoSEQ multiplex PCR, the TCRdb table keeps only in-frame clones and is missing some. Of approximately 250,000 clones detected, 86% appear once; the ten largest clones hold around 9%. The entry originates in a study of blood T cell repertoires in COVID-19. As for the study in general: PBMCs, B-cell-depleted T cells, or T cells provided the cDNA or gDNA that made up the material.

The V gene's germline CDR1 is LNHDA and CDR2 SQIVND (reference sequence). The CDR3 consists of 14 residues. The V and J ends lost 4 bases and 3 bases respectively, with 12 bases between them. Sequenced sample: peripheral blood. The receptor was derived from a man aged 35 to 55 with active or convalescent COVID-19. This chain uses TRBV19 with TRBJ1-1; D may be TRBD1 (6 bases). The CDR3 loop reads CASSSRGFDTEAFF. The CDR3 DNA follows: TGTGCCAGTAGTAGCAGGGGATTCGACACTGAAGCTTTCTTT.